This entry lists 9 T cell receptor beta chains sequenced from one sample in a study of early stage breast cancer tumors. Assay: immunoSEQ multiplex PCR; the TCRdb copy retains only in-frame clones and omits some. The table includes around 71,000 clones, 70% to 85% detected once. The sequencing input was blood. These TCRs come from a person between 55 and 69 years old with breast cancer.

The chain uses TRBV7-9 and TRBJ1-5; possibly TRBD1 for D (6 bases). Germline V CDR1 and CDR2: SEHNR, FQNEAQ (reference sequence). The length of the CDR3 is 17 residues. Trimming removed 5 bases from V and 2 bases from J, with 19 bases in between. In DNA, the CDR3 is TGTGCCAGCAGCATGTACCGGGACACAAGGCGCAATCAGCCCCAGCATTTT. Amino acids: CASSMYRDTRRNQPQHF.

The chain links TRBV6-6 to TRBJ1-2; 8 bases match TRBD1. V was clipped by 9 bases and J by 4 bases; unmatched bases: 10. CDR1 MNHNY and CDR2 SVGAGI come from the germline V gene (reference sequence). This CDR3 spans 14 amino acids. The chain's CDR3 is CASREAGGGYGYTF. The CDR3 DNA follows: TGTGCCAGTCGAGAGGCAGGGGGCGGCTATGGCTACACCTTC.

The gene calls are TRBV10-3 and TRBJ2-3; D unclear. This CDR3 spans 13 amino acids. V lost 11 bases and J lost 5, with 17 bases in between. Per germline, CDR1 ENHRY and CDR2 SYGVKD. CDR3 nucleotides: TGTGCCGCCAAGGACCAGCAGCAAGATACGCAGTATTTT. The encoded protein is CAAKDQQQDTQYF.

The chain combines TRBV6-4 with TRBJ2-1; D may be TRBD2 (6 bases). V lost 2 bases to trimming and J lost 0 bases, with 14 bases between them. This CDR3 spans 17 amino acids. CDR1 and CDR2 from the germline V gene are MRHNA and SNTAGT. CDR3 bases: TGTGCCAGCAGTGACCCCTGGGCCGGGAGCTCCTACAATGAGCAGTTCTTC. It encodes CASSDPWAGSSYNEQFF.

The V gene is TRBV7-2, the J gene TRBJ2-3; TRBD2 agrees at 14 bases. In germline, CDR1 is SGHTA, CDR2 FQGNSA. The J segment lost 4 bases and the V segment lost 7 bases, leaving 16 bases of the junction unmatched. There are 19 residues in the CDR3. The CDR3 region has the DNA TGTGCCAGCAACCCCGCCGGGACTAGCGGGGGCTGGGTCTCAGATACGCAGTATTTT. Translating gives CASNPAGTSGGWVSDTQYF.

The table lists this clone with a count of one. This sequence joins TRBV28 and TRBJ2-7, with TRBD1 matching 11 bases. Germline V lookup: CDR1 MDHEN, CDR2 SYDVKM. With V trimmed by 5 bases and J by 3 bases, 6 bases remained unmatched. The CDR3 loop spans 15 amino acids. The CDR3 DNA sequence: TGTGCCAGCAGTGACGCCGGGACAGGGGGCTACGAGCAGTACTTC. Translating gives CASSDAGTGGYEQYF. Supplemented by reference TRBV28 and TRBJ2-7, the full variable domain reads DVKVTQSSRYLVKRTGEKVFLECVQDMDHENMFWYRQDPGLGLRLIYFSYDVKMKEKGDIPEGYSVSREKKERFSLILESASTNQTSMYLCASSDAGTGGYEQYFGPGTRLTVT.

The V gene is TRBV7-6, the J gene TRBJ2-2; 9 nucleotides align to TRBD2. The CDR3 runs 15 residues. Germline-derived CDR1 and CDR2 are SGHVS and FNYEAQ. The V and J ends lost 5 bases and 7 bases, in that order; junction bases with no gene match: 8. In nucleotides, the CDR3 is TGTGCCAGCAGCGCAACTAGCGGGCGTAACGGGGAGCTGTTTTTT. As protein: CASSATSGRNGELFF.

V usage is TRBV5-4 and J usage is TRBJ1-1, with D maybe TRBD1 (6 bases). CDR3 length: 11 residues. The V end lost 7 bases, the J end lost 7 bases, and 11 bases lay between the germline ends. Per the germline V gene, CDR1 is SGHNT and CDR2 is YYREEE (reference sequence). DNA for the CDR3: TGTGCCAGCGGCCTACAGGGTGAAGCTTTCTTT. Protein sequence: CASGLQGEAFF.

V is TRBV6-6 and J is TRBJ1-2; D is unresolved. Germline values: CDR1 MNHNY, CDR2 SVGAGI (reference sequence). There are 12 residues in the CDR3. V was shortened by 6 bases and J by 5 bases, with 10 bases between the two germline ends. This chain's CDR3 is CASRGSAYGYTF. In nucleotides, the CDR3 is TGTGCCAGCAGAGGTTCGGCTTATGGCTACACCTTC.